This T cell receptor (beta chain) was identified during a study of regulatory T cells in long-lasting Graves disease. Study-wide results and caveats: Sampling was limited to peripheral blood rather than thyroid tissue.

This clonotype has a count of ten or more. As yet, its antigen is unknown. Construction of TCR beta libraries relied on iRepertoire HTBI primers and on Arm-PCR targeting CDR3 regions. TCRdb independently ran MiXCR on the multiplex PCR reads; one entry per CDR3 protein. The sample contains about 500,000 distinct CDR3 sequences, 9.5% to 15% of which appear only once. Time point in this sample: newly diagnosed GD, antithyroid drugs for less than 3 months. TCR sequences were obtained from RNA taken from PBMCs. The sample was also linked to a second study, of T cells in Graves' hyperthyroidism and ophthalmopathy.

Sequenced here: peripheral blood mononuclear cells (PBMCs), sampled at new diagnosis, from a patient treated with antithyroid drugs. The TCR comes from a woman aged 30 to 39 with Graves disease.

This CDR3 reads CSVQTSGTTDTQYF. The CDR3 bases are TGCAGCGTTCAGACTAGCGGGACAACAGATACGCAGTATTTT. This chain joins TRBV29-1 and TRBJ2-3; 11 bases map to TRBD2. The germline gives CDR1 SQVTM, CDR2 ANQGSEA. V shed 5 bases and J 3 bases; nucleotides not matched to a gene: 4. There are 14 residues in the CDR3.